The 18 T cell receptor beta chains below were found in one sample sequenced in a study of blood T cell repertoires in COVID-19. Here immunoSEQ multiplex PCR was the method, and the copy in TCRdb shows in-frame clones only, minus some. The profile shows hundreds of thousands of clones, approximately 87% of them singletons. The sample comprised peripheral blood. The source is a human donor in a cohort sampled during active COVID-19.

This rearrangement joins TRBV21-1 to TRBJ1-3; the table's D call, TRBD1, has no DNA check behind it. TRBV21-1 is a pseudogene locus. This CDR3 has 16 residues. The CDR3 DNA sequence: TGTGCCAGCAGCTTGTGGGACAGGGTGGAAGTGGGCACCATATATTTT. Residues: CASSLWDRVEVGTIYF.

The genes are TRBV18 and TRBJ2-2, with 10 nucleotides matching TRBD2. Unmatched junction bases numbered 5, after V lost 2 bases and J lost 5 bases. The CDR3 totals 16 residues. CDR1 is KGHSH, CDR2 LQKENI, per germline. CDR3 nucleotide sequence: TGTGCCAGCTCACCATTCCTAGCGGGGGCAACCGGGGAGCTGTTTTTT. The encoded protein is CASSPFLAGATGELFF.

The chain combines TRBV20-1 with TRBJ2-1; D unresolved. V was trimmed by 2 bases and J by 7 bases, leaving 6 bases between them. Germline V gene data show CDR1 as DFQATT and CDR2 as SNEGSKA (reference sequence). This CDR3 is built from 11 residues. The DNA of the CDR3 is TGCAGTGCTAGAAAACAAAATGAGCAGTTCTTC. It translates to CSARKQNEQFF.

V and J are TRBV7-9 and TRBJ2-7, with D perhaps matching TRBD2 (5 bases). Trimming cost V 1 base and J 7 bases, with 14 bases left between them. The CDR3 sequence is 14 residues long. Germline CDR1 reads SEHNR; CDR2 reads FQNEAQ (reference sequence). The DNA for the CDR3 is TGTGCCAGCAGCTTAGTGTGGGAGCTGAGTGAGCAGTACTTC. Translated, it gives CASSLVWELSEQYF. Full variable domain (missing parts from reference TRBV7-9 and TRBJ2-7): DTGVSQNPRHKITKRGQNVTFRCDPISEHNRLYWYRQTLGQGPEFLTYFQNEAQLEKSRLLSDRFSAERPKGSFSTLEIQRTEQGDSAMYLCASSLVWELSEQYFGPGTRLTVT.

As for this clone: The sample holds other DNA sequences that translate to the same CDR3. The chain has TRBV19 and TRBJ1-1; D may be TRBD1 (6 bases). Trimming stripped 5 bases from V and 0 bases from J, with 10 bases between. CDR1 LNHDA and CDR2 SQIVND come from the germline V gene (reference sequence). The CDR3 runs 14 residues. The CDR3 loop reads CASSRQVMNTEAFF. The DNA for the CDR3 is TGTGCCAGTAGTCGACAGGTCATGAACACTGAAGCTTTCTTT.

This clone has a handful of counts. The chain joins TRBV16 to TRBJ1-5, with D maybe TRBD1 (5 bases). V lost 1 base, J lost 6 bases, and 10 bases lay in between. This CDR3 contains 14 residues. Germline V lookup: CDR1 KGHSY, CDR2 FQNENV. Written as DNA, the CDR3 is TGTGCCAGCAGCCAATTCCAGGGAGGTCAGCCCCAGCATTTT. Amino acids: CASSQFQGGQPQHF.

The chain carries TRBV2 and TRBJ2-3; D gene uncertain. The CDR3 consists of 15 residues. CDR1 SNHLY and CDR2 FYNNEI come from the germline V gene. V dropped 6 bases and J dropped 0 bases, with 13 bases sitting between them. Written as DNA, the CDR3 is TGTGCCAGCAGCTACAGAGACACTAGCACAGATACGCAGTATTTT. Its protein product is CASSYRDTSTDTQYF.

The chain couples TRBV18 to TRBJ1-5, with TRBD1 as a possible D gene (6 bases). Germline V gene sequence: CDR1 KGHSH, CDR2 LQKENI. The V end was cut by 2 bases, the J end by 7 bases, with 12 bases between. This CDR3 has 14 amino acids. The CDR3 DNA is TGTGCCAGCTCACCAGGGGGCGCAAAACAGCCCCAGCATTTT. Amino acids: CASSPGGAKQPQHF.

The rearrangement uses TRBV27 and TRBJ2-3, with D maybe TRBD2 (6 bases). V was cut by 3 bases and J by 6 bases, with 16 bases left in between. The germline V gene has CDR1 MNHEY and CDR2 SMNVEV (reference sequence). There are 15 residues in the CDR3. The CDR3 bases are TGTGCCAGCAGTTTTACCGGGGGAGGTTTGGATACGCAGTATTTT. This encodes CASSFTGGGLDTQYF.

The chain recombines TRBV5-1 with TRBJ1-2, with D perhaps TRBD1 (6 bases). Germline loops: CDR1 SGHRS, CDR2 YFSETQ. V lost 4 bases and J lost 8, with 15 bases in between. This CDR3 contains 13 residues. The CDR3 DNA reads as TGCGCCAGCAGCGAACCGGGACATTGGGGCTACACCTTC. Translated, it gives CASSEPGHWGYTF.

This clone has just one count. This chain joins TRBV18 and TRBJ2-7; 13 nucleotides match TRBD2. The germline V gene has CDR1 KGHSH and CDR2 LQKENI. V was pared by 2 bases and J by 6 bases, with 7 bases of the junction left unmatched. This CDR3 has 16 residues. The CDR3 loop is CASSPIRLAGGLEQYF. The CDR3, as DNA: TGTGCCAGCTCACCAATCAGACTAGCGGGAGGTCTCGAGCAGTACTTC.

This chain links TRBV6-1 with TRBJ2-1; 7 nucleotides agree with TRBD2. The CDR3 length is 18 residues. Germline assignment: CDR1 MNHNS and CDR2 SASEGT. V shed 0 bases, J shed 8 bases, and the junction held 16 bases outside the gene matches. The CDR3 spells CASSEAVSAGPPRDEQFF. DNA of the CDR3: TGTGCCAGCAGTGAAGCAGTCTCAGCGGGACCCCCTCGGGATGAGCAGTTCTTC.

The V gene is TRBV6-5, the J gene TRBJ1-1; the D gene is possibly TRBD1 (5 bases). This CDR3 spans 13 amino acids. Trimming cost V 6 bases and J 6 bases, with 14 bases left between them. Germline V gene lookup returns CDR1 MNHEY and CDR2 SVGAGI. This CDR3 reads CASSPRDGAEAFF. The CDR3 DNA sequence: TGTGCCAGCAGCCCCAGGGATGGGGCTGAAGCTTTCTTT.

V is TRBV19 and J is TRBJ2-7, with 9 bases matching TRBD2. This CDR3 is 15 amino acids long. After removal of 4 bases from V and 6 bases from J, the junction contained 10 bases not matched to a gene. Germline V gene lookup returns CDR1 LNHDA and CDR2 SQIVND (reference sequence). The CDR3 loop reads CASSNAGGPFREQYF. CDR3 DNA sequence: TGTGCCAGTAGTAATGCGGGAGGGCCTTTTCGCGAGCAGTACTTC.

DNA of the CDR3: TGTGCCAGCAGTCCGACAGGGGACTTCAATCAGCCCCAGCATTTT. This encodes CASSPTGDFNQPQHF. The V call is TRBV5-5, the J call TRBJ1-5; 8 nucleotides line up with TRBD1. CDR1 is SGHKS, CDR2 YYEKEE, per germline (reference sequence). V dropped 5 bases and J dropped 3; count of bases not matched to a gene: 7. The CDR3 is 15 residues long.

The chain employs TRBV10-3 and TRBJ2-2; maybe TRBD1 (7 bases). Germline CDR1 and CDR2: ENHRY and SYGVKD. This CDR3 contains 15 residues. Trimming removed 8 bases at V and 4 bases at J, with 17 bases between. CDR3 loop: CAIHAGGIGTGELFF. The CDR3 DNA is TGTGCCATCCATGCAGGGGGGATCGGCACCGGGGAGCTGTTTTTT.

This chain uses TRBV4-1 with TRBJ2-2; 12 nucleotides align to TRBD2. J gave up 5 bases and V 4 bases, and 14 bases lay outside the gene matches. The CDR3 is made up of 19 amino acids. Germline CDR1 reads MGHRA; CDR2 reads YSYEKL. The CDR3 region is CASSPRASGGAKRTGELFF. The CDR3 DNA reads TGCGCCAGCAGCCCCCGGGCTAGCGGGGGGGCTAAGAGAACCGGGGAGCTGTTTTTT.

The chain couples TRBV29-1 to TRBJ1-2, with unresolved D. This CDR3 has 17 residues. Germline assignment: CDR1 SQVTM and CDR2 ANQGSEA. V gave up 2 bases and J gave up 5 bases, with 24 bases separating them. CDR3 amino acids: CSVESVVNHGEEYGYTF. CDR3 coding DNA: TGCAGCGTTGAATCGGTCGTAAATCACGGGGAAGAATATGGCTACACCTTC.